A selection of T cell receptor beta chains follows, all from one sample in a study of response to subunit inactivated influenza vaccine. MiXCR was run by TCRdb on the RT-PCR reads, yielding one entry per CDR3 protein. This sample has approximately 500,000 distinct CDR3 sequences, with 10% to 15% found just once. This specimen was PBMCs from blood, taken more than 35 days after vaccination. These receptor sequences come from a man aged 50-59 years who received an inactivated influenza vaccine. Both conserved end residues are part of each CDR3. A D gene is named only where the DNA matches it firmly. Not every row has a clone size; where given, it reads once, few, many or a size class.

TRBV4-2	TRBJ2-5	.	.	CASSQDPAAGAQETQYF	TGTGCCAGCAGCCAAGATCCTGCGGCGGGGGCACAAGAGACCCAGTACTTC
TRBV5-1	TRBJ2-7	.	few	CASSSRVSGEQYF	TGCGCCAGCAGCTCGCGGGTTAGTGGCGAGCAGTACTTC
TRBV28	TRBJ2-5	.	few	CASSPGGAAQETQYF	TGTGCCAGCAGTCCCGGAGGGGCGGCCCAAGAGACCCAGTACTTC
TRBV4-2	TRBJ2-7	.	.	CASSRDLLYEQYF	TGTGCCAGCAGCCGCGACCTCCTCTACGAGCAGTACTTC
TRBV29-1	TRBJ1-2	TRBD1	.	CSVEVRGRGRSGYTF	TGCAGCGTTGAAGTTCGCGGCAGGGGGAGGAGTGGCTACACCTTC
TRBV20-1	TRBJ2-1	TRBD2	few	CSAKLAAIEQFF	TGCAGTGCAAAACTAGCGGCCATTGAGCAGTTCTTC
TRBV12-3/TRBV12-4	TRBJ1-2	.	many	CASSAGDYGYTF	TGTGCCAGCAGTGCGGGAGACTATGGCTACACCTTC
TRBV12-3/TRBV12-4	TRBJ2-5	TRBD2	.	CASSRTSGGRPYQETQYF	TGTGCCAGCAGTCGGACTAGCGGGGGCCGTCCGTACCAAGAGACCCAGTACTTC
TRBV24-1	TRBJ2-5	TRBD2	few	CATSDPGTSGIVTQYF	TGTGCCACCAGTGACCCCGGGACTAGCGGGATTGTTACCCAGTACTTC
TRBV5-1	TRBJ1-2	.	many	CASSPLRSGYGYTF	TGCGCCAGCAGCCCTCTCAGATCTGGCTATGGCTACACCTTC
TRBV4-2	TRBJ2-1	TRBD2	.	CASSTTAGGFEQFF	TGTGCCAGCAGCACCACAGCGGGAGGCTTCGAGCAGTTCTTC
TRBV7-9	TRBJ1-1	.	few	CASSPYPNTEAFF	TGTGCCAGCAGCCCGTACCCGAACACTGAAGCTTTCTTT
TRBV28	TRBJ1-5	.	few	CATKGPSNQPQHF	TGTGCCACTAAGGGTCCTAGCAATCAGCCCCAGCATTTT
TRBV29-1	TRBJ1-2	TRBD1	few	CSASDRFYGYTF	TGCAGCGCGTCGGACAGGTTCTATGGCTACACCTTC
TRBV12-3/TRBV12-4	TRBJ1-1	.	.	CASSLIGQNTEAFF	TGTGCCAGCAGTTTAATAGGCCAGAACACTGAAGCTTTCTTT
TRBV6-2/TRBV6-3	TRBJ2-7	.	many	CASRFDDDEQYF	TGTGCCAGCAGGTTTGATGACGACGAGCAGTACTTC
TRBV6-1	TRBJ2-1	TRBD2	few	CASRDDKGLYNEQFF	TGTGCCAGCAGAGATGATAAGGGACTATACAATGAGCAGTTCTTC
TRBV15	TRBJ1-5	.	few	CATSSLENQPQHF	TGTGCCACCAGCAGTCTCGAGAATCAGCCCCAGCATTTT
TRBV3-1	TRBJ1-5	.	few	CASSQEQAGYQPQHF	TGTGCCAGCAGCCAAGAGCAGGCAGGGTATCAGCCCCAGCATTTT
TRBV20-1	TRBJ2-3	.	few	CSARETGGAPDTQYF	TGCAGTGCTAGAGAAACTGGGGGCGCGCCGGATACGCAGTATTTT
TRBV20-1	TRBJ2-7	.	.	CSAKRGLRTYEQYF	TGCAGTGCTAAAAGGGGACTCAGAACCTACGAGCAGTACTTC
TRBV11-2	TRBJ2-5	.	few	CASSISTAAVARTGTQYF	TGTGCCAGCAGCATCTCGACGGCGGCGGTGGCAAGAACGGGGACCCAGTACTTC
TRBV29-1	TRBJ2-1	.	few	CSAQTSQNYNEQFF	TGCAGCGCCCAAACCTCACAAAACTACAATGAGCAGTTCTTC
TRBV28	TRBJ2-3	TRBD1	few	CASSSIRGRVADTQYF	TGTGCCAGCAGTTCAATCAGGGGGCGGGTCGCAGATACGCAGTATTTT
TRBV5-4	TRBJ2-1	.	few	CASSFDTSSYNEQFF	TGTGCCAGCAGCTTTGACACTAGCTCCTACAATGAGCAGTTCTTC
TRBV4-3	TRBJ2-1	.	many	CASSQDLSDSSYNEQFF	TGCGCCAGCAGCCAAGATCTGAGCGACAGCTCCTACAATGAGCAGTTCTTC
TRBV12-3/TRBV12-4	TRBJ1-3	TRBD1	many	CASNQQGAGNTIYF	TGTGCCAGCAACCAACAGGGGGCTGGAAACACCATATATTTT
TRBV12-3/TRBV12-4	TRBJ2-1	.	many	CASSIGEDPYNEQFF	TGTGCCAGCAGTATAGGGGAGGATCCTTACAATGAGCAGTTCTTC
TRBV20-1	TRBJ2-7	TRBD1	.	CSAYPWTGLSYEQYF	TGCAGTGCTTACCCCTGGACAGGTTTGTCCTACGAGCAGTACTTC
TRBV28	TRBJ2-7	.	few	CASSFYRSYEQYF	TGTGCCAGCAGTTTTTACAGGTCCTACGAGCAGTACTTC
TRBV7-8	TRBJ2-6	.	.	CASSLDRVPGANVLTF	TGTGCCAGCAGCTTAGATCGGGTCCCTGGGGCCAACGTCCTGACTTTC
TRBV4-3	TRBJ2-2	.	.	CASSQRPQGSNTGELFF	TGCGCCAGCAGCCAAAGACCTCAGGGGTCGAACACCGGGGAGCTGTTTTTT
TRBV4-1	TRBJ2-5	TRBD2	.	CASSHGLAGGPETQYF	TGCGCCAGCAGCCACGGACTAGCGGGTGGACCAGAGACCCAGTACTTC
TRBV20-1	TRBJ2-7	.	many	CSATDSAYYEQYF	TGCAGTGCTACGGACAGTGCCTACTACGAGCAGTACTTC
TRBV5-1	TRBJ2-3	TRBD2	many	CASSPGLAGGDTQYF	TGCGCCAGCAGTCCGGGACTAGCGGGAGGAGATACGCAGTATTTT
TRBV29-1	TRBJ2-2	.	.	CSVARGAGELFF	TGCAGCGTTGCGAGGGGGGCCGGGGAGCTGTTTTTT
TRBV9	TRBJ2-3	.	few	CASSVGGSGTDTQYF	TGTGCCAGCAGCGTAGGTGGTAGCGGCACAGATACGCAGTATTTT
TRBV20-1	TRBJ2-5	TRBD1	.	CSAKQGLGTQYF	TGCAGTGCTAAACAGGGGCTTGGGACCCAGTACTTC
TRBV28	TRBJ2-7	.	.	CASKDGGGYEQYF	TGTGCCAGCAAAGACGGGGGTGGCTACGAGCAGTACTTC
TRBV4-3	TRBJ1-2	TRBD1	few	CASSPTGGNYGYTF	TGCGCCAGCAGCCCTACAGGGGGCAACTATGGCTACACCTTC
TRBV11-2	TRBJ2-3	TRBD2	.	CASSLIGGLAGYTDTQYF	TGTGCCAGCAGCCTTATAGGGGGACTAGCGGGTTACACAGATACGCAGTATTTT
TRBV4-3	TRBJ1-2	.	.	CASSRADGASGYTF	TGCGCCAGCAGCCGGGCGGACGGAGCGAGTGGCTACACCTTC